This record covers a single TCR beta chain. The sample comes from a study of blood T cell repertoires in COVID-19. Whole-study context: The analysed material was cDNA or gDNA that came from T cells, B-cell-depleted T cells, or PBMCs.

Germline CDR1 is SGHRS and CDR2 is YFSETQ. The CDR3 loop spans 16 amino acids. Trimming removed 4 bases from V and 1 base from J, with 18 bases in between. Participants were aged about 18 to 100 years from approximately 24 US areas. Assignment of participants to cohorts was predicated upon participant-reported clinical history. Methods used by the authors: Amplified reference gene primers provided the basis for estimating nucleated cell counts. Profiled with immunoSEQ multiplex PCR; TCRdb holds only in-frame clones, not every one. Clone size and the V and J calls come from that table; the DNA yielded D and trimming. There are 250,000 to 300,000 clones in the sample; 91% occur only once, and more than 1% lies in the top ten.

The sequence derives from a human donor in a cohort exposed to, infected with or recovered from COVID-19 (not recorded which). The donor label of this sample is uncertain. The genes are TRBV5-1 and TRBJ2-7; possibly TRBD1 for D (10 bases). Sequenced input: PBMCs or T cells enriched from blood (not recorded which). This chain's CDR3 is CASSGGGDRGSYEQYF. The CDR3 DNA follows: TGCGCCAGCAGCGGCGGGGGGGACAGGGGATCCTACGAGCAGTACTTC.